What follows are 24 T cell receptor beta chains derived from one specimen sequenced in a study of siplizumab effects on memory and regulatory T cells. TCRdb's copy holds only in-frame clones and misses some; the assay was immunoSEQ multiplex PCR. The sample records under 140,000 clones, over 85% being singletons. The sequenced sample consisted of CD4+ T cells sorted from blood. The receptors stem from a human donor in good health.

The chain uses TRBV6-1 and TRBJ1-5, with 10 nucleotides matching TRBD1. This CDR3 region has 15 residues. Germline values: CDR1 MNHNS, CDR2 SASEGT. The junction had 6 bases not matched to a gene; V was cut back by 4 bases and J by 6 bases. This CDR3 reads CASSGATGGIQPQHF. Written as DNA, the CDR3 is TGTGCCAGCAGTGGGGCGACAGGGGGCATTCAGCCCCAGCATTTT.

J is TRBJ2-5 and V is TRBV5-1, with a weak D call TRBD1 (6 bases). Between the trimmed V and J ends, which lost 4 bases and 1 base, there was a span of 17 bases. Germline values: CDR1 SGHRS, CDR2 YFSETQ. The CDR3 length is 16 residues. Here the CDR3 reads CASSLGLMTGQETQYF. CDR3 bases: TGCGCCAGCAGCCTCGGACTCATGACAGGCCAAGAGACCCAGTACTTC.

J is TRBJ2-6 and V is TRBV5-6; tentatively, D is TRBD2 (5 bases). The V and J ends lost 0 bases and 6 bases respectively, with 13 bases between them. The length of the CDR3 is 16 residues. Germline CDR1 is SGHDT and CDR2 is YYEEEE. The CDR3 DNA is TGTGCCAGCAGCTTGGCGGCGGGCCTGGAGGCCAACGTCCTGACTTTC. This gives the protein CASSLAAGLEANVLTF.

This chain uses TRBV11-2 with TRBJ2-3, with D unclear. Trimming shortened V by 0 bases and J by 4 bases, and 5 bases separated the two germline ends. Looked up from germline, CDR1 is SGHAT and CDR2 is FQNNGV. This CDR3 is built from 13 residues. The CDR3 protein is CASSLDWSDTQYF. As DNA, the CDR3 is TGTGCCAGCAGCTTAGATTGGTCAGATACGCAGTATTTT.

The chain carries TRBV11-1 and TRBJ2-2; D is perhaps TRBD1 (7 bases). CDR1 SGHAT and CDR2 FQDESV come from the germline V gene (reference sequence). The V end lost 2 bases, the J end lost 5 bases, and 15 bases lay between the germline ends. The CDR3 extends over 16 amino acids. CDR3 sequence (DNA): TGTGCCAGCAGCTTACGCCCCCAGGGGGGAACCGGGGAGCTGTTTTTT. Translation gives CASSLRPQGGTGELFF.

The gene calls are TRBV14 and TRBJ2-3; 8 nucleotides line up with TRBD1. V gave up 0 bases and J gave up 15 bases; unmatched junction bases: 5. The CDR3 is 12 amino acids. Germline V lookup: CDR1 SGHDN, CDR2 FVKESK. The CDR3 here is CASSQEQGVKYF. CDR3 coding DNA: TGTGCCAGCAGCCAAGAACAGGGGGTCAAATATTTT.

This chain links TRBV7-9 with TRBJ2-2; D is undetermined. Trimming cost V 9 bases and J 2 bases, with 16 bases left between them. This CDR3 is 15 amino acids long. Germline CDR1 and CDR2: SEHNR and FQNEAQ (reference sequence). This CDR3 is CASGPGPINTGELFF. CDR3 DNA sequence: TGTGCCAGTGGCCCCGGGCCTATAAACACCGGGGAGCTGTTTTTT.

CDR3 nucleotides: TGTGCCAGCACCTTGGGGGCAGCGGGAGTCGGAGATACGCAGTATTTT. It translates to CASTLGAAGVGDTQYF. The V call is TRBV7-3, the J call TRBJ2-3, with 8 bases matching TRBD2. The CDR3 consists of 16 residues. Germline lookup yields CDR1 SGHTA and CDR2 FQGTGA. V lost 7 bases, J lost 5 bases, and 14 bases stayed unmatched.

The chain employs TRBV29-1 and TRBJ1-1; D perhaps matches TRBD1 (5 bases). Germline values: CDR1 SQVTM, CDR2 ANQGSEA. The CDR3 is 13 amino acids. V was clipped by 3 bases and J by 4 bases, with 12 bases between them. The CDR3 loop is CSVDQGRGTEAFF. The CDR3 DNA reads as TGCAGCGTTGACCAGGGAAGAGGCACTGAAGCTTTCTTT.

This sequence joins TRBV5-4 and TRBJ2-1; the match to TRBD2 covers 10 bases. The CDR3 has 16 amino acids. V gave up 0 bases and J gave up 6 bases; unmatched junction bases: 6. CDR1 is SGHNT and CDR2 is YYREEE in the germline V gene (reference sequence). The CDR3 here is CASSLGASGSFNEQFF. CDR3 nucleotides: TGTGCCAGCAGCTTGGGGGCTAGCGGGAGTTTCAATGAGCAGTTCTTC. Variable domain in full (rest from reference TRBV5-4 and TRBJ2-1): ETGVTQSPTHLIKTRGQQVTLRCSSQSGHNTVSWYQQALGQGPQFIFQYYREEENGRGNFPPRFSGLQFPNYSSELNVNALELDDSALYLCASSLGASGSFNEQFFGPGTRLTVL.

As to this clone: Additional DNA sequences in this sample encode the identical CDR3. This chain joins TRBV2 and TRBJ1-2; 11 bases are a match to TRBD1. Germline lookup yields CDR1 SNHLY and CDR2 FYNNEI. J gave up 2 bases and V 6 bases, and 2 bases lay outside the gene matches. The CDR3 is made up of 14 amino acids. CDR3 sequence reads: CASRGTGGNYGYTF. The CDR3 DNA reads TGTGCCAGCAGGGGGACAGGGGGGAACTATGGCTACACCTTC.

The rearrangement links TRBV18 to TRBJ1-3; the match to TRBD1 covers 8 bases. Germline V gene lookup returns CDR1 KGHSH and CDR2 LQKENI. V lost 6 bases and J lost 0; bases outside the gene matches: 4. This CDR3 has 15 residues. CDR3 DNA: TGTGCCAGCTCTCCCACAGGGGGCTCTGGAAACACCATATATTTT. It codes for CASSPTGGSGNTIYF.

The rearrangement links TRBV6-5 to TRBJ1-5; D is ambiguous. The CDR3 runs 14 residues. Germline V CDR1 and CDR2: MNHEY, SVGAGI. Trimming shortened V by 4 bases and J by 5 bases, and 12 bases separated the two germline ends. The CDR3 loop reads CASSSLSSYQPQHF. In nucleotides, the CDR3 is TGTGCCAGCAGTTCCCTCAGTAGTTATCAGCCCCAGCATTTT.

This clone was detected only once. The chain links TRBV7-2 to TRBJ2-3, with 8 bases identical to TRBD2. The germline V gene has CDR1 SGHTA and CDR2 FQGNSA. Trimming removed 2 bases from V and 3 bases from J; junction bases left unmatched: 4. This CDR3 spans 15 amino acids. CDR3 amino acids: CASSLRAGETDTQYF. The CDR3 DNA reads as TGTGCCAGCAGCTTACGAGCGGGAGAGACAGATACGCAGTATTTT.

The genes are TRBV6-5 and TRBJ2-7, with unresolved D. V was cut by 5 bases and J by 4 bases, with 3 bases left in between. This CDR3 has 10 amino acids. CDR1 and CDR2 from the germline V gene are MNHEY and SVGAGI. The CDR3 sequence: CASSEYEQYF. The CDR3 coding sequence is TGTGCCAGCAGTGAATACGAGCAGTACTTC.

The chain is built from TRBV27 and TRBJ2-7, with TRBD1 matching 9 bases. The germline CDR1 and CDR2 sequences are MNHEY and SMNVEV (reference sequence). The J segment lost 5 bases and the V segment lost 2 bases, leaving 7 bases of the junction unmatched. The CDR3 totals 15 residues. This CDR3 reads CASSLLQGARDEQYF. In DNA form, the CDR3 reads TGTGCCAGCAGTTTACTACAGGGGGCAAGGGACGAGCAGTACTTC.

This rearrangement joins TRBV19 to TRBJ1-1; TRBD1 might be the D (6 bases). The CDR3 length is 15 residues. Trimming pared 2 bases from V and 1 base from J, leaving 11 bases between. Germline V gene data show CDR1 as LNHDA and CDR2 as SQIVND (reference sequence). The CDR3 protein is CASSIQGIWNTEAFF. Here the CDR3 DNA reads TGTGCCAGTAGTATACAGGGGATCTGGAACACTGAAGCTTTCTTT.

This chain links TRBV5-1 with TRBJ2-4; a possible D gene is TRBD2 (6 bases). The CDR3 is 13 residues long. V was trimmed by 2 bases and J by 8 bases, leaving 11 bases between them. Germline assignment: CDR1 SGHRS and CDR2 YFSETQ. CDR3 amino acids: CASSFPGDDIQYF. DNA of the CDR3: TGCGCCAGCAGCTTTCCGGGGGACGACATTCAGTACTTC. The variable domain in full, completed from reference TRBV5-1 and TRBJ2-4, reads KAGVTQTPRYLIKTRGQQVTLSCSPISGHRSVSWYQQTPGQGLQFLFEYFSETQRNKGNFPGRFSGRQFSNSRSEMNVSTLELGDSALYLCASSFPGDDIQYFGAGTRLSVL.

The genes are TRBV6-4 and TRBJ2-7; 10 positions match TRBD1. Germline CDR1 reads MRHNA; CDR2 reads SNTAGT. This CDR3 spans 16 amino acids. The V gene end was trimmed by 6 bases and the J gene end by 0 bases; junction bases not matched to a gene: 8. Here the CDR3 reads CASRSRDRGTSYEQYF. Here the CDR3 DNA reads TGTGCCAGCAGGTCCCGGGACAGGGGTACCTCCTACGAGCAGTACTTC.

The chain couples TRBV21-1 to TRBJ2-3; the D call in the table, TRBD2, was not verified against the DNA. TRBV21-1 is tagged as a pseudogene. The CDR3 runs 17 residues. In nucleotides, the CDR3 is TGTGCCAGCACCTCCGGAGTAGCGGGGGGCCCCACAGATACGCAGTATTTT. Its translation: CASTSGVAGGPTDTQYF.

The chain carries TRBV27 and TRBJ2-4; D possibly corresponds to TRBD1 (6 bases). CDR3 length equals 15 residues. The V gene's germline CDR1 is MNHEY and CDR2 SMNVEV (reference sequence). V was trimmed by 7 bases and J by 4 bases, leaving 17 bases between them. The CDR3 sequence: CASMDQGQGKNIQYF. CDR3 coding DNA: TGTGCCAGCATGGATCAGGGGCAGGGGAAAAACATTCAGTACTTC.

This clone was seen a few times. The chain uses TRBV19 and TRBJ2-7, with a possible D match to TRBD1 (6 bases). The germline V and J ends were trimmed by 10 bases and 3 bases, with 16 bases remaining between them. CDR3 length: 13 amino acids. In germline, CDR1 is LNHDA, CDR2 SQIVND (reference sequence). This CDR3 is CATQGPGYYEQYF. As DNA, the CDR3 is TGTGCCACCCAGGGGCCAGGGTACTACGAGCAGTACTTC.

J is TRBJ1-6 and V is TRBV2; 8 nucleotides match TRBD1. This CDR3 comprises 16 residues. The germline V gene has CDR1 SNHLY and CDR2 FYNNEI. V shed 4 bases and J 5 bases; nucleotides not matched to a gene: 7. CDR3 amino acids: CASSGGTGANNSPLHF. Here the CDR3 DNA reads TGTGCCAGCAGTGGAGGGACAGGCGCTAATAATTCACCCCTCCACTTT.

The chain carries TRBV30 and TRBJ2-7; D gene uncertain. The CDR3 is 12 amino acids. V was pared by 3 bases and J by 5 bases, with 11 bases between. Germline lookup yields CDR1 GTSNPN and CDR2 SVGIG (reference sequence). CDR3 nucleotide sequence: TGTGCCTGGAGCCCCACGTCGGACGAGCAGTACTTC. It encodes CAWSPTSDEQYF.